This entry features one T cell receptor beta chain sequence. The antigen is unknown. PCR involved 60 Vbeta and 13 Jbeta primers. TCRdb's copy holds only in-frame clones and misses some; the assay was immunoSEQ multiplex PCR. The sample gives 150,000 to 200,000 clones, approximately 88% of which show up once; 0.2% to 0.3% is in the top ten. Germline V CDR1 and CDR2: LGHNA, YSLEER. Trimming took off 1 base at V and 10 bases at J, with 19 bases between the two ends. This CDR3 contains 15 residues. The data belong to a study of cytomegalovirus exposure and HLA in healthy donors. General study points: In a later analysis, donors in an Asian-associated ancestry cluster reportedly had fewer N-insertions in productive TCRs than the cohort mean. Earlier analysis looked at TCR beta V segments, and most were productive about 87% or about 30% of the time. An analysis that was carried out later associated fewer than 20,000 TCR beta sequences with HLA alleles at 0.05 false discovery rate.

Sequenced: PBMCs. The chain combines TRBV4-3 with TRBJ1-2, with a possible D match to TRBD1 (5 bases). This receptor was obtained from a boy aged 5-17 years in good health and CMV-seronegative. This CDR3 is CASSQVPQGGTHYTF. CDR3 nucleotide sequence: TGCGCCAGCAGCCAAGTGCCCCAGGGAGGTACCCACTACACCTTC.